Following are 21 T cell receptor beta chains from one sample sequenced in a study of blood T cell repertoires in COVID-19. Libraries were prepared by immunoSEQ multiplex PCR; TCRdb keeps only in-frame clonotypes and omits some of them. The data contain 70,000 or so clones, roughly 89% of them singletons. The specimen sequenced was peripheral blood. The receptors shown here come from a man aged 55 to 70 with acute or convalescent COVID-19.

V usage is TRBV6-5 and J usage is TRBJ2-1; 8 nucleotides agree with TRBD2. Trimming removed 0 bases from V and 6 bases from J; junction bases left unmatched: 7. The CDR3 covers 16 residues. Germline values: CDR1 MNHEY, CDR2 SVGAGI. The CDR3 DNA follows: TGTGCCAGCAGTTACTCTGGGACTAGAGTAGGCAATGAGCAGTTCTTC. This codes for CASSYSGTRVGNEQFF.

The chain couples TRBV4-1 to TRBJ2-2; 14 positions match TRBD2. There are 17 residues in the CDR3. Germline CDR1 and CDR2: MGHRA and YSYEKL. V shed 2 bases and J 7 bases; nucleotides not matched to a gene: 6. The CDR3 bases are TGCGCCAGCAGCCAAACCGGACTAGCGGGAGGTCACGGGGAGCTGTTTTTT. Protein product: CASSQTGLAGGHGELFF.

V gene TRBV6-5 combines with J gene TRBJ1-1, with TRBD1 matching over 8 bases. CDR1 is MNHEY, CDR2 SVGAGI, per germline. V was pared by 3 bases and J by 0 bases, with 3 bases of the junction left unmatched. CDR3 length: 15 amino acids. In nucleotides, the CDR3 is TGTGCCAGCAGTTATGAGACAGGGGTGAACACTGAAGCTTTCTTT. Translated, it gives CASSYETGVNTEAFF.

The chain employs TRBV19 and TRBJ1-5, with 10 positions matching TRBD1. Losses at the gene ends were 2 bases for V and 7 bases for J; bases not matched to a gene: 5. This CDR3 is 15 amino acids long. Germline values: CDR1 LNHDA, CDR2 SQIVND (reference sequence). The CDR3 nucleotides are TGTGCCAGTAGTATATCGGGACAGGGGAGGCAGCCCCAGCATTTT. It specifies CASSISGQGRQPQHF. The full variable domain, completed using reference TRBV19 and TRBJ1-5, is DGGITQSPKYLFRKEGQNVTLSCEQNLNHDAMYWYRQDPGQGLRLIYYSQIVNDFQKGDIAEGYSVSREKKESFPLTVTSAQKNPTAFYLCASSISGQGRQPQHFGDGTRLSIL.

The chain has TRBV6-5 and TRBJ1-4, with D possibly being TRBD1 (5 bases). The CDR3 consists of 14 residues. The V end was cut by 6 bases, the J end by 7 bases, with 15 bases between. Germline CDR1 and CDR2: MNHEY and SVGAGI. The CDR3 loop is CASSQTWGGEKLFF. In nucleotides, the CDR3 is TGTGCCAGCAGCCAGACATGGGGGGGTGAAAAACTGTTTTTT.

The rearrangement links TRBV29-1 to TRBJ2-3; 16 bases map to TRBD2. Germline V gene data show CDR1 as SQVTM and CDR2 as ANQGSEA. Trimming at V came to 6 bases and at J to 0 bases, leaving 3 bases not matched to a gene. The CDR3 spans 16 residues. The CDR3, as DNA: TGCAGCGTGGAGGGACTAGCGGGGGGGAGCACAGATACGCAGTATTTT. The encoded protein is CSVEGLAGGSTDTQYF.

The genes are TRBV5-4 and TRBJ2-3; a possible D gene is TRBD2 (6 bases). From germline, CDR1 is SGHNT and CDR2 YYREEE (reference sequence). Trimming removed 3 bases at V and 4 bases at J, with 18 bases between. The CDR3 is 16 residues long. The CDR3 DNA is TGTGCCAGCAGCTCCAACGGGGGTCGCAGGGCAGATACGCAGTATTTT. The encoded protein is CASSSNGGRRADTQYF.

The chain recombines TRBV6-5 with TRBJ1-2; D may be TRBD1 (5 bases). Germline V gene lookup returns CDR1 MNHEY and CDR2 SVGAGI. The CDR3 spans 14 residues. Trimming removed 6 bases from V and 0 bases from J, with 11 bases in between. CDR3 region: CASSRGTTNYGYTF. In nucleotides, the CDR3 is TGTGCCAGCAGCCGAGGGACTACTAACTATGGCTACACCTTC.

The J gene is TRBJ2-1, the V gene TRBV27; 8 nucleotides agree with TRBD1. Germline V CDR1 and CDR2: MNHEY, SMNVEV (reference sequence). The CDR3 contains 15 residues. V gave up 4 bases and J gave up 0 bases; unmatched junction bases: 2. The CDR3 sequence: CASSWDRSSYNEQFF. As DNA, the CDR3 is TGTGCCAGCAGTTGGGACAGGAGCTCCTACAATGAGCAGTTCTTC.

The V call is TRBV5-1, the J call TRBJ2-3; 12 positions agree with TRBD2. Looked up from germline, CDR1 is SGHRS and CDR2 is YFSETQ. This CDR3 comprises 19 residues. V lost 0 bases to trimming and J lost 0 bases; unmatched junction nucleotides: 8. The CDR3 spells CASSLARTSGVPSTDTQYF. CDR3 DNA: TGCGCCAGCAGCTTGGCCAGGACTAGCGGGGTCCCTAGCACAGATACGCAGTATTTT.

The genes are TRBV29-1 and TRBJ2-6; 10 positions match TRBD2. V was clipped by 4 bases and J by 1 base; unmatched bases: 4. Germline CDR1 reads SQVTM; CDR2 reads ANQGSEA. This CDR3 comprises 16 residues. CDR3 in DNA: TGCAGCGTTGCGAAAGCGGGGGGGTCTGGGGCCAACGTCCTGACTTTC. It yields the protein CSVAKAGGSGANVLTF.

The chain links TRBV11-2 to TRBJ1-1; D remains unclear. This CDR3 contains 12 residues. Trimming removed 0 bases at V and 5 bases at J, with 4 bases between. Germline V gene lookup returns CDR1 SGHAT and CDR2 FQNNGV. CDR3 amino acids: CASSLDLTEAFF. CDR3 nucleotides: TGTGCCAGCAGCTTAGACTTGACTGAAGCTTTCTTT. Based on the CDR3 plus reference TRBV11-2 and TRBJ1-1, the full variable domain is EAGVAQSPRYKIIEKRQSVAFWCNPISGHATLYWYQQILGQGPKLLIQFQNNGVVDDSQLPKDRFSAERLKGVDSTLKIQPAKLEDSAVYLCASSLDLTEAFFGQGTRLTVV.

This chain links TRBV11-1 with TRBJ2-6, with D unclear. Germline V lookup: CDR1 SGHAT, CDR2 FQDESV (reference sequence). CDR3 length: 15 residues. The V and J ends lost 6 bases and 0 bases respectively, with 9 bases between them. The CDR3 loop reads CASSLGVSGANVLTF. CDR3 nucleotide sequence: TGTGCCAGCAGTTTGGGCGTCTCTGGGGCCAACGTCCTGACTTTC. The full variable domain, in which reference TRBV11-1 and TRBJ2-6 provide the parts outside the CDR3, is EAEVAQSPRYKITEKSQAVAFWCDPISGHATLYWYRQILGQGPELLVQFQDESVVDDSQLPKDRFSAERLKGVDSTLKIQPAELGDSAMYLCASSLGVSGANVLTFGAGSRLTVL.

The rearrangement joins TRBV6-5 to TRBJ2-5; 8 bases map to TRBD1. CDR3 length equals 14 residues. Per the germline V gene, CDR1 is MNHEY and CDR2 is SVGAGI. V gave up 7 bases and J gave up 4 bases; unmatched junction bases: 8. The CDR3 is CASTRARGPETQYF. For the CDR3, the DNA is TGTGCCAGCACCAGAGCCAGGGGGCCAGAGACCCAGTACTTC.

This chain uses TRBV20-1 with TRBJ2-7; a weak D match, TRBD1 (5 bases). The CDR3 covers 13 residues. Looked up from germline, CDR1 is DFQATT and CDR2 is SNEGSKA (reference sequence). Deletions cut 3 bases from V and 3 bases from J, with 12 bases between. CDR3 in amino acids: CSASFPGYYEQYF. For the CDR3, the DNA is TGCAGTGCTAGTTTTCCAGGGTACTACGAGCAGTACTTC.

The chain joins TRBV2 to TRBJ2-1, with D maybe TRBD2 (7 bases). V was trimmed by 5 bases and J by 9 bases, leaving 14 bases between them. Germline CDR1 SNHLY, CDR2 FYNNEI. CDR3 length: 13 residues. CDR3 region: CASSLGGGGEQFF. The CDR3 DNA reads TGTGCCAGCAGTTTGGGGGGAGGGGGTGAGCAGTTCTTC.

The chain carries TRBV20-1 and TRBJ2-1; 9 nucleotides match TRBD1. Germline loops: CDR1 DFQATT, CDR2 SNEGSKA (reference sequence). The length of the CDR3 is 14 residues. V shed 3 bases and J 8 bases; nucleotides not matched to a gene: 8. CDR3 bases: TGCAGTGCTAGTTGGACAGGGGAGGCGGATGAGCAGTTCTTC. Translated, it gives CSASWTGEADEQFF.

This clone came up a few times. The rearrangement uses TRBV3-1 (or the pseudogene TRBV3-2) and TRBJ2-5; weak D call: TRBD1 (6 bases). This CDR3 spans 14 amino acids. CDR1 is LGHDT and CDR2 is YNNKEL in the germline V gene (reference sequence). Trimming shortened V by 6 bases and J by 10 bases, and 21 bases separated the two germline ends. CDR3 sequence reads: CASRPGTPRGIQYF. CDR3 nucleotides: TGTGCCAGCAGACCAGGGACACCCAGAGGGATCCAGTACTTC.

This clone was counted a single time. This rearrangement joins TRBV5-1 to TRBJ1-1, with 7 bases that match TRBD1. Germline CDR1 and CDR2: SGHRS and YFSETQ. The CDR3 has 14 residues. J was trimmed by 4 bases and V by 0 bases; bases with no gene match: 3. CDR3 residues: CASSLERGRTEAFF. The DNA of the CDR3 is TGCGCCAGCAGCTTGGAAAGGGGGCGCACTGAAGCTTTCTTT.

The chain uses TRBV28 and TRBJ2-7; possible D gene TRBD1, 6 bases. There are 15 residues in the CDR3. The V gene lost 2 bases and the J gene lost 2 bases, with 13 bases spanning the gap. Germline assignment: CDR1 MDHEN and CDR2 SYDVKM. CDR3 loop: CASSLRGGFTYEQYF. The CDR3 DNA reads as TGTGCCAGCAGTTTACGAGGGGGTTTCACCTACGAGCAGTACTTC.

The rearrangement links TRBV19 to TRBJ2-5; 9 nucleotides line up with TRBD1. This CDR3 has 18 residues. Germline-derived CDR1 and CDR2 are LNHDA and SQIVND (reference sequence). V shed 3 bases and J 5 bases; nucleotides not matched to a gene: 16. In nucleotides, the CDR3 is TGTGCCAGTAGTATCGCTCCTTGGACAGGGGAGGAGCGGGAGACCCAGTACTTC. This gives the protein CASSIAPWTGEERETQYF.